These 27 T cell receptor beta chains were all obtained from the same sample, sequenced in a study of blood T cells in healthy people across ages (dated by TCRdb to about 2015). Preparation of the library involved 5' RACE. TCRdb lists the instrument as Illumina HiSeq 2500. A second PCR of roughly 6 to 11 cycles was run with a J-beta primer mix and a sample-barcoded 5' primer. TCRdb trimmed public reads at Q25 via fastp, called clones via MiXCR and kept in-frame beta chains. Merged by CDR3 protein, the rows form single entries marked with the most common genes and DNA. The sample data list about 650,000 distinct CDR3 sequences, and about 30% of these were observed just once. Just over 15% of the sample lies in the top ten. Sequencing was performed on blood. The receptors stem from a woman aged 80 or over in good health. Donor details come from another sample of the same person, matched by shared clones.

This clonotype occurred a few times. This chain joins TRBV20-1 and TRBJ1-1; 7 positions match TRBD1. CDR1 and CDR2 (germline): DFQATT, SNEGSKA (reference sequence). The CDR3 length is 15 residues. Trimming removed 0 bases from V and 5 bases from J; junction bases left unmatched: 9. CDR3 DNA sequence: TGCAGTGCTAGAGATTTTGTAAGGGGGCAGACTGAAGCTTTCTTT. It codes for CSARDFVRGQTEAFF.

The CDR3: CSVDTGGPYTTNEKLFF. CDR3 DNA: TGCAGCGTTGACACAGGGGGCCCTTACACAACTAATGAAAAACTGTTTTTT. The chain employs TRBV29-1 and TRBJ1-4; TRBD1 agrees at 9 bases. The CDR3 covers 17 residues. With 3 bases clipped from V and 0 bases from J, the junction kept 8 bases outside the gene matches. From germline, CDR1 is SQVTM and CDR2 ANQGSEA.

This rearrangement joins TRBV10-3 to TRBJ1-5; the match to TRBD1 covers 8 bases. This CDR3 is 13 amino acids long. Losses at the gene ends were 9 bases for V and 3 bases for J; bases not matched to a gene: 4. Germline assignment: CDR1 ENHRY and CDR2 SYGVKD. In DNA form, the CDR3 reads TGTGCCATAGGACAGGGAAACAATCAGCCCCAGCATTTT. This encodes CAIGQGNNQPQHF.

This clonotype was observed many times. V gene TRBV5-8 combines with J gene TRBJ2-1; 15 bases map to TRBD2. The CDR3 spans 19 residues. The V gene's germline CDR1 is SGHTS and CDR2 YDEGEE. After removal of 3 bases from V and 0 bases from J, the junction contained 7 bases not matched to a gene. This CDR3 is CASSSPGLAGGYSYNEQFF. The CDR3 region has the DNA TGTGCCAGCAGCTCTCCGGGACTAGCGGGGGGATACTCCTACAATGAGCAGTTCTTC.

This clonotype was observed a handful of times. The chain uses TRBV18 and TRBJ2-1; unclear D gene. The J call is doubtful: the DNA matches TRBJ2-7 better. CDR1 KGHSH and CDR2 LQKENI come from the germline V gene. This CDR3 has 15 residues. The CDR3 DNA sequence: TGTGCCAGCTCCGGTCGGACCGATAGCTACAATGAGCAGTACTTC. Translation: CASSGRTDSYNEQYF.

About this clonotype: Being one base from a much bigger clone, this may be a read error. This chain joins TRBV30 and TRBJ1-4; TRBD1 matches at 7 bases. The germline V gene has CDR1 GTSNPN and CDR2 SVGIG (reference sequence). CDR3 size: 14 residues. The CDR3 DNA follows: TGTACCTGGAAGATGGGCAGGGGGGCTGAAAAACTGTTTTTT. Residues: CTWKMGRGAEKLFF.

In regard to this clonotype: A much larger clone sits a single nucleotide away, making a read error possible. The chain is built from TRBV2 and TRBJ1-5; D is unresolved. In germline, CDR1 is SNHLY, CDR2 FYNNEI. CDR3 length: 13 amino acids. The CDR3 sequence: CASRYYSDQPQHF. The CDR3 DNA sequence: TGTGCCAGCAGATACTATAGCGATCAGCCCCAGCATTTT.

This clonotype was seen a single time. The conserved final phenylalanine or tryptophan is absent from the CDR3, which likely points to a read error. The chain employs TRBV5-8 and TRBJ2-7; tentatively, D is TRBD1 (6 bases). This CDR3 comprises 15 residues. Trimming stripped 3 bases from V and 5 bases from J, with 18 bases between. Germline V lookup: CDR1 SGHTS, CDR2 YDEGEE. CDR3 sequence reads: CASSSGTRVVHEQYC. DNA for the CDR3: TGTGCCAGCAGCTCGGGGACACGGGTTGTCCACGAGCAGTACTGT.

A remark on this clonotype: A much larger clone lies a single base off, so this may be a read error. The DNA for the CDR3 is TGCAGTGCTAGAGGGACTAGCGGGGGGAAAAATGAGCAGTTCTTC. It is translated as CSARGTSGGKNEQFF. The V gene is TRBV20-1, the J gene TRBJ2-1, with TRBD2 matching 14 bases. Germline V CDR1 and CDR2: DFQATT, SNEGSKA (reference sequence). With V trimmed by 1 base and J by 7 bases, 3 bases remained unmatched. The CDR3 consists of 15 residues.

Details on this clonotype: A much larger clone lies one base from this, so it may be a read error. V gene TRBV6-1 combines with J gene TRBJ2-1; possible D gene TRBD2, 6 bases. Germline CDR1 and CDR2: MNHNS and SASEGT. The CDR3 covers 15 residues. CDR3 bases: TGTGACAGCATTCCGGGGGTGGGACCCTTAAGTGAGCAGTTCTTC. The encoded protein is CDSIPGVGPLSEQFF.

A few counts support this clonotype. The V gene is TRBV20-1, the J gene TRBJ2-2; 7 bases fit TRBD1. Looked up from germline, CDR1 is DFQATT and CDR2 is SNEGSKA (reference sequence). The J segment lost 2 bases and the V segment lost 5 bases, leaving 8 bases of the junction unmatched. The CDR3 has 15 amino acids. CDR3 sequence (DNA): TGCAGTGCTGGGAAGGGGGCACTAAACACCGGGGAGCTGTTTTTT. Its translation is CSAGKGALNTGELFF.

This clonotype appeared a few times. V is TRBV7-8 and J is TRBJ2-4, with 10 positions matching TRBD1. The J call is doubtful: the DNA matches TRBJ2-5 better. There are 17 residues in the CDR3. Germline values: CDR1 SGHVS, CDR2 FQNEAQ. The CDR3 protein is CASSLVSSGQGGGTQYF. CDR3 bases: TGTGCCAGCAGCTTAGTGTCCTCCGGACAGGGGGGAGGGACCCAGTACTTC.

Ten or more counts support this clonotype. V and J are TRBV4-1 and TRBJ2-5, with 9 nucleotides matching TRBD2. With 2 bases clipped from V and 5 bases from J, the junction kept 9 bases outside the gene matches. This CDR3 contains 16 residues. Germline V lookup: CDR1 MGHRA, CDR2 YSYEKL. The CDR3 DNA reads TGCGCCAGCAGCCAACAGGGTAGCGGGGGAAGGGAGACCCAGTACTTC. Translated: CASSQQGSGGRETQYF.

The table lists this clonotype with many counts. This chain joins TRBV7-2 and TRBJ1-2; TRBD1 agrees at 9 bases. There are 16 residues in the CDR3. The junction had 12 bases not matched to a gene; V was cut back by 5 bases and J by 5 bases. Germline lookup yields CDR1 SGHTA and CDR2 FQGNSA. In nucleotides, the CDR3 is TGTGCCAGCAGCCCTCGGACAGGGGCCGTTTCGTATGGCTACACCTTC. Its translation is CASSPRTGAVSYGYTF.

The V gene is TRBV7-2, the J gene TRBJ1-5; 9 bases are a match to TRBD1. CDR1 SGHTA and CDR2 FQGNSA come from the germline V gene. This CDR3 spans 13 amino acids. Trimming removed 5 bases from V and 7 bases from J; junction bases left unmatched: 3. The CDR3 DNA is TGTGCCAGCAGCGGGGACAGGGACCAGCCCCAGCATTTT. It is translated as CASSGDRDQPQHF.

This chain joins TRBV15 and TRBJ2-5, with 9 bases matching TRBD2. The CDR3 runs 15 residues. Trimming cost V 0 bases and J 4 bases; bases outside gene matches: 3. The germline gives CDR1 LNHNV, CDR2 YYDKDF (reference sequence). CDR3 protein: CATSRDRGGAETQYF. The DNA of the CDR3 is TGTGCCACCAGCAGAGATCGCGGGGGGGCAGAGACCCAGTACTTC.

This clonotype appeared a few times. A read error may explain this, as a much larger clone is one base away. The genes are TRBV7-2 and TRBJ2-3; D gene ambiguous. CDR1 and CDR2 (germline): SGHTA, FQGNSA. The CDR3 covers 13 residues. The CDR3 nucleotides are TGTGCCGGCAGCTTCGCTCACACAGATACGCAGTATTTT. As protein: CAGSFAHTDTQYF.

The chain uses TRBV5-6 and TRBJ1-1; no definite D call. This CDR3 is built from 14 residues. Germline V gives CDR1 SGHDT, CDR2 YYEEEE. The V gene lost 2 bases and the J gene lost 3 bases, with 11 bases spanning the gap. CDR3 residues: CASSFPGGYTEAFF. The CDR3, as DNA: TGTGCCAGCAGCTTTCCGGGAGGGTACACTGAAGCTTTCTTT.

This clonotype was counted at least ten times. The chain joins TRBV20-1 to TRBJ2-7; D may correspond to TRBD1 or TRBD2 (5 bases each). Germline V lookup: CDR1 DFQATT, CDR2 SNEGSKA (reference sequence). The CDR3 contains 16 residues. V lost 6 bases and J 2 bases, leaving 23 bases between the germline ends. CDR3 in DNA: TGCAGTGCCGATGGGCCTCTCGGGACGGGGACCTACGAGCAGTACTTC. Its protein is CSADGPLGTGTYEQYF.

The V and J genes are TRBV25-1 and TRBJ2-7; 7 nucleotides match TRBD1. This CDR3 has 15 amino acids. Germline assignment: CDR1 MGHDK and CDR2 SYGVNS. Trimming took 5 bases from V and 1 from J; bases not matched to a gene: 8. The CDR3 is CASSPSNRGSYEQYF. CDR3 sequence (DNA): TGTGCCAGCAGTCCCTCTAACAGGGGATCCTACGAGCAGTACTTC.

For this clonotype: It may be a read error: a sequence one base away is much more abundant. This chain uses TRBV5-1 with TRBJ2-3; 11 positions match TRBD2. The CDR3 sequence is 16 residues long. Germline CDR1 reads SGHRS; CDR2 reads YFSETQ. The CDR3 region has the DNA TGCGCCAGCAGCGTGACTAGCGGGGTGGGCACAGATGCGCAGTATTTT. It codes for CASSVTSGVGTDAQYF.

This clonotype was picked up many times. The V call is TRBV12-3 or TRBV12-4, the J call TRBJ2-3; no definite D call. The CDR3 is 13 residues long. V dropped 6 bases and J dropped 1 base, with 8 bases sitting between them. DNA of the CDR3: TGTGCCAGCAGCAAGACTGGCACAGATACGCAGTATTTT. Protein: CASSKTGTDTQYF.

This clonotype was seen more than once but under ten times. This chain joins TRBV6-2 or TRBV6-3 and TRBJ1-1; maybe TRBD1 (5 bases). Germline loops: CDR1 MNHEY, CDR2 SVGEGT. Trimming took off 4 bases at V and 0 bases at J, with 15 bases between the two ends. This CDR3 has 16 residues. CDR3: CASSWGSGLLNTEAFF. The CDR3 DNA is TGTGCCAGCAGTTGGGGCAGTGGGCTCTTGAACACTGAAGCTTTCTTT.

This clonotype was seen at least ten times. The V and J genes are TRBV6-2 or TRBV6-3 and TRBJ1-2; D is unresolved. The CDR3 runs to 11 residues. The V and J ends lost 8 bases and 1 base respectively, with 5 bases between them. Germline-derived CDR1 and CDR2 are MNHEY and SVGEGT. CDR3 loop: CASDDNYGYTF. The CDR3 region has the DNA TGTGCCAGCGACGATAACTATGGCTACACCTTC.

This clonotype was seen a few times. The chain recombines TRBV24-1 with TRBJ1-5, with D maybe TRBD1 (5 bases). The CDR3 consists of 13 residues. The V gene's germline CDR1 is KGHDR and CDR2 SFDVKD. V lost 7 bases to trimming and J lost 0 bases, with 6 bases between them. For the CDR3, the DNA is TGTGCCACCAGCAGGGCTAGCAATCAGCCCCAGCATTTT. Amino acid sequence: CATSRASNQPQHF.

The chain couples TRBV15 to TRBJ1-1; unclear D gene. V gave up 0 bases and J gave up 10 bases, with 21 bases separating them. Germline CDR1 reads LNHNV; CDR2 reads YYDKDF (reference sequence). The CDR3 consists of 16 residues. The CDR3 coding sequence is TGTGCCACCAGCAGAGATGGTAACACGGCTGGATCCAGAGCTTTCTTT. This gives the protein CATSRDGNTAGSRAFF. The full variable domain, its missing parts supplied by reference TRBV15 and TRBJ1-1, is DAMVIQNPRYQVTQFGKPVTLSCSQTLNHNVMYWYQQKSSQAPKLLFHYYDKDFNNEADTPDNFQSRRPNTSFCFLDIRSPGLGDTAMYLCATSRDGNTAGSRAFFGQGTRLTVV.

The chain has TRBV25-1 and TRBJ2-2, with D uncertain. CDR3 length equals 13 residues. Germline lookup yields CDR1 MGHDK and CDR2 SYGVNS. V lost 7 bases and J 3 bases, leaving 9 bases between the germline ends. The chain's CDR3 is CASIWAHTGELFF. The CDR3, as DNA: TGTGCCAGCATTTGGGCCCACACCGGGGAGCTGTTTTTT.